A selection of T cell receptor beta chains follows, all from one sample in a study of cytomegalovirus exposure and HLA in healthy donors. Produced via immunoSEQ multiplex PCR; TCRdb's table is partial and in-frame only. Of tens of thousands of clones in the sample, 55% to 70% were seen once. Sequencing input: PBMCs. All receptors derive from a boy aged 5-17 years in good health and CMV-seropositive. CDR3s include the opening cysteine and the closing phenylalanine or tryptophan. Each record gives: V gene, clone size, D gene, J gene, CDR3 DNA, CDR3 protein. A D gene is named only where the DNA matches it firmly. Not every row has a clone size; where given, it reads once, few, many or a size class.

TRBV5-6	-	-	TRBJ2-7	TGTGCCAGCAGCCTCCGGGACTCCTTTAAGTACGAGCAGTACTTC	CASSLRDSFKYEQYF
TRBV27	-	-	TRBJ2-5	TGTGCCAGCAGGCGAGGACAAGAGACCCAGTACTTC	CASRRGQETQYF
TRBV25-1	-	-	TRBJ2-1	TGTGCCAGCAGTGAAGGCGGGATTGGGGTCAATGAGCAGTTCTTC	CASSEGGIGVNEQFF
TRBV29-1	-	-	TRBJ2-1	TGCAGCCCCCATAGAGTTTTCCCCTACAATGAGCAGTTCTTC	CSPHRVFPYNEQFF
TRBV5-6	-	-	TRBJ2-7	TGTGCCAGCGCACAGGGTGGGATACCCCCCTACGAGCAGTACTTC	CASAQGGIPPYEQYF
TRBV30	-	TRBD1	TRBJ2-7	TGTGCCTTATGGGACAGGGGCTCCCAGCAGTACTTC	CALWDRGSQQYF
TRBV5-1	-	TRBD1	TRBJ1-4	TGCGCCAGCAGCTTGGATCCGGGACAGAGGAATGAAAAACTGTTTTTT	CASSLDPGQRNEKLFF
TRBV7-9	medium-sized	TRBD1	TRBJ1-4	TGTGCCAGCAGCTTAGGACGGACAGGGTATGAAAAACTGTTTTTT	CASSLGRTGYEKLFF
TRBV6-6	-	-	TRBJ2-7	TGTGCCAGCAGCCGACGACAGGTGCCCGACGAGCAGTACTTC	CASSRRQVPDEQYF
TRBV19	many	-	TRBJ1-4	TGTGCCAGTAGTAGAACAGGGACCTATAATGAAAAACTGTTTTTT	CASSRTGTYNEKLFF
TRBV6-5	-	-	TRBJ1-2	TGTGCCAGCAGTTATTATCAGGGTGGAGGCTACACCTTC	CASSYYQGGGYTF
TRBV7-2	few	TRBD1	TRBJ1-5	TGTGCCAGCAGCGAACAGGGGTTGGGCAATCAGCCCCAGCATTTT	CASSEQGLGNQPQHF
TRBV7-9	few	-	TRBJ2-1	TGTGCCAGCAGCCCTCCTAGGGGCATCGATGAGCAGTTCTTC	CASSPPRGIDEQFF
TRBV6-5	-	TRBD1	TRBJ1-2	TGTGCCAGCAGTTACTCGTTTGACAGGGGTGGCTACACCTTC	CASSYSFDRGGYTF
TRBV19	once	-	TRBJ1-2	TGTGCCAGTAGTATCGGAGGGGATGGCTACACCTTC	CASSIGGDGYTF